The clone carrying this T cell receptor (beta chain) was counted a few times. Expressed TCRB transcripts were sequenced, since all the RNA that had been isolated was reverse transcribed. Only in-frame clones appear in the TCRdb table, and some are missing; sequencing was by immunoSEQ multiplex PCR. The table records approximately 120,000 clones, under 40% of them present only once. This sample is drawn from a study of beta chain features in type 1 diabetes. The CDR3 covers 16 residues. The V segment lost 4 bases and the J segment 2 bases; nucleotides outside the gene matches: 7. CDR1 is MDHEN and CDR2 is SYDVKM in the germline V gene.

Sequencing was done on a sample of stem cell memory CD4+ T cells from blood. The TCR originated in a woman aged 18-35 years in good health. V is TRBV28 and J is TRBJ1-5; 8 bases line up with TRBD1. This CDR3 reads CASSSLTGAGNQPQHF. DNA for the CDR3: TGTGCCAGCAGTTCTCTGACAGGGGCGGGCAATCAGCCCCAGCATTTT.